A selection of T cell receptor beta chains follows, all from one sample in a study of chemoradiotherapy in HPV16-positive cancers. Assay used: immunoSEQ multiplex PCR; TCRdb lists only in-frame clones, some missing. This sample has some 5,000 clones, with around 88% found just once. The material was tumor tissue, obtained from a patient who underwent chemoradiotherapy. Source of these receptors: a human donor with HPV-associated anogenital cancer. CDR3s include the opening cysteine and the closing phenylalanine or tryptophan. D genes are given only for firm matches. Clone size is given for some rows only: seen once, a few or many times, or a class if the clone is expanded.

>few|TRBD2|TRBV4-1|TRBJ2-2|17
CASSQVTSGANTGELFF
TGCGCCAGCAGCCAAGTCACTAGCGGGGCTAACACCGGGGAGCTGTTTTTT
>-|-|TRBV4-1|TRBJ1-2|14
CASSPGISNYGYTF
TGCGCCAGCAGCCCCGGGATTTCTAACTATGGCTACACCTTC
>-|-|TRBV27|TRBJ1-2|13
CASRYGGMGGYTF
TGTGCCAGCAGATACGGGGGCATGGGTGGCTACACCTTC
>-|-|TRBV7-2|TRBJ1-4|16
CASSLGTGATNEKLFF
TGTGCCAGCAGCTTAGGCACAGGCGCAACTAATGAAAAACTGTTTTTT
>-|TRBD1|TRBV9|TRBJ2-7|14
CASSATGARYEQYF
TGTGCCAGCAGCGCGACAGGGGCCCGCTACGAGCAGTACTTC
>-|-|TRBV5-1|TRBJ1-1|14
CASSLEGGNTEAFF
TGCGCCAGCAGCTTGGAGGGCGGGAACACTGAAGCTTTCTTT
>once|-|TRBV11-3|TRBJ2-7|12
CASSTTSYEQYF
TGTGCCAGCTCGACCACTTCCTACGAGCAGTACTTC
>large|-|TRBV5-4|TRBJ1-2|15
CASSLEGTSNYGYTF
TGTGCCAGCAGCTTGGAGGGGACCTCCAACTATGGCTACACCTTC
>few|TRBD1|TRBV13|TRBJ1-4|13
CASRRQGSEKLFF
TGTGCCAGCAGACGACAGGGGAGTGAAAAACTGTTTTTT
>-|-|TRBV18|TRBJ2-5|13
CASSPVQEETQYF
TGTGCCAGCTCACCGGTACAGGAAGAGACCCAGTACTTC
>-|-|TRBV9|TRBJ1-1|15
CASSVEGGRGTEAFF
TGTGCCAGCAGCGTAGAGGGGGGGCGTGGGACTGAAGCTTTCTTT
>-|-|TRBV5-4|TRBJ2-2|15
CASSLGLGEGGELFF
TGTGCCAGCAGCTTGGGTTTAGGAGAGGGCGGGGAGCTGTTTTTT
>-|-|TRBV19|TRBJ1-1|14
CASSILAQGTEAFF
TGTGCCAGTAGTATCTTAGCCCAGGGAACTGAAGCTTTCTTT
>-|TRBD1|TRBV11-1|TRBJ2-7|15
CASSLGGDRVDEQYF
TGTGCCAGCAGCTTGGGAGGGGACAGGGTCGACGAGCAGTACTTC
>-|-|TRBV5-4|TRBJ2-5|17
CASSSPGGKSSQETQYF
TGTGCCAGCAGCTCCCCTGGGGGAAAGTCCTCCCAAGAGACCCAGTACTTC
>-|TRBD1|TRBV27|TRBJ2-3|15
CASSRTGTGEDTQYF
TGTGCCAGCAGCCGGACAGGGACAGGGGAAGATACGCAGTATTTT
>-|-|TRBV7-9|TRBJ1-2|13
CASSQRGFEGYTF
TGTGCCAGCAGCCAGCGCGGGTTTGAGGGCTACACCTTC
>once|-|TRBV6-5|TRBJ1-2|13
CASSGETGYGYTF
TGTGCCAGCAGTGGAGAGACAGGCTATGGCTACACCTTC
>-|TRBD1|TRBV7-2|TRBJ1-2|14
CASSTPGQLWGYTF
TGTGCCAGCAGCACTCCGGGACAGCTTTGGGGCTACACCTTC
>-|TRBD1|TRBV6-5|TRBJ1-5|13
CASSRQGGQPQHF
TGTGCCAGCAGCCGACAGGGCGGTCAGCCCCAGCATTTT
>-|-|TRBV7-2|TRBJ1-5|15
CASSSRQYSNQPQHF
TGTGCCAGCAGCTCAAGACAGTATAGCAATCAGCCCCAGCATTTT
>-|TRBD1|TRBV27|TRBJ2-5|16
CASSLGLGRGRETQYF
TGTGCCAGCAGTTTAGGCCTGGGCAGGGGGCGGGAGACCCAGTACTTC
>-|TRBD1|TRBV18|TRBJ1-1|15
CASSPRQGARLEAFF
TGTGCCAGCTCACCACGGCAGGGGGCTAGACTTGAAGCTTTCTTT
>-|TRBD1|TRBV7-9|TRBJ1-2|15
CASSLGKGADYGYTF
TGTGCCAGCAGCTTAGGAAAGGGGGCTGACTATGGCTACACCTTC
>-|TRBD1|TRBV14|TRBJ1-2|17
CASSQGYRGRLGYGYTF
TGTGCCAGCAGCCAAGGGTACAGGGGGCGCTTGGGCTATGGCTACACCTTC
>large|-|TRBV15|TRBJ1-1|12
CATSRDRGHAFF
TGTGCCACCAGCAGAGACCGGGGGCATGCTTTCTTT
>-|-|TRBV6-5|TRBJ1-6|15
CASSSLRVTNSPLHF
TGTGCCAGCAGTTCCCTCCGGGTCACAAATTCACCCCTCCACTTT
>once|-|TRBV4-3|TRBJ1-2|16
CASSDELRVMPSGYTF
TGCGCCAGCAGCGACGAATTAAGGGTTATGCCCTCTGGCTACACCTTC
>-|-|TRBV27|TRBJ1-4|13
CASSFGGNEKLFF
TGTGCCAGCAGTTTTGGAGGTAATGAAAAACTGTTTTTT
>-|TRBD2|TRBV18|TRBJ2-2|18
CASSPPGLAAPRAGELFF
TGTGCCAGCTCACCACCGGGACTAGCGGCCCCTCGGGCAGGGGAGCTGTTTTTT
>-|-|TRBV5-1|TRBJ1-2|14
CASSIDGGRNGYTF
TGCGCCAGCAGCATCGACGGGGGGCGAAATGGCTACACCTTC
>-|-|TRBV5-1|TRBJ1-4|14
CASSLGQGNEKLFF
TGCGCCAGCAGCTTGGGGCAGGGTAATGAAAAACTGTTTTTT
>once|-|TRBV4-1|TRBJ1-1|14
CASSQALGPTEAFF
TGCGCCAGCAGCCAAGCCTTGGGACCCACTGAAGCTTTCTTT
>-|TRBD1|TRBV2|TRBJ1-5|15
CASSPRGQSNQPQHF
TGTGCCAGCTCCCCTAGGGGGCAGAGCAATCAGCCCCAGCATTTT
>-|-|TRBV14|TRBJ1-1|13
CASSPPGNTEAFF
TGTGCCAGCAGCCCCCCGGGGAACACTGAAGCTTTCTTT
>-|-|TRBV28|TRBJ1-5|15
CASSLTGKGNQPQHF
TGTGCCAGCAGTCTTACAGGGAAGGGCAATCAGCCCCAGCATTTT
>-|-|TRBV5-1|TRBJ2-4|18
CASSLYGGSDQNKNIQYF
TGCGCCAGCAGCTTGTACGGGGGATCGGATCAGAACAAAAACATTCAGTACTTC
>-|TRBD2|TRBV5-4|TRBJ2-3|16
CASSFVTSGSLVTQYF
TGTGCCAGCAGCTTCGTGACTAGCGGGAGCCTGGTTACGCAGTATTTT
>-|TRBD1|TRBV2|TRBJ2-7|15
CASSPKGARSYEQYF
TGTGCCAGCAGTCCTAAGGGGGCCCGTTCCTACGAGCAGTACTTC
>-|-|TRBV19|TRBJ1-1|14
CATSKGRREVEAFF
TGTGCCACCTCCAAGGGGCGGAGGGAGGTTGAAGCTTTCTTT
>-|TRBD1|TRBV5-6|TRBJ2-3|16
CASRGWGRGRTDTQYF
TGTGCCAGCAGGGGGTGGGGCAGGGGGCGCACAGATACGCAGTATTTT
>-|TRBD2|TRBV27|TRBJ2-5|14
CASSLAGVQETQYF
TGTGCCAGCAGTTTAGCGGGAGTGCAAGAGACCCAGTACTTC
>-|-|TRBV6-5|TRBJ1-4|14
CASSYSIPGGKLFF
TGTGCCAGCAGTTACTCGATTCCGGGAGGAAAACTGTTTTTT
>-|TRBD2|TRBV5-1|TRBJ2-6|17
CASSLAGESSGANVLTF
TGCGCCAGCAGCTTAGCGGGGGAATCCTCTGGGGCCAACGTCCTGACTTTC
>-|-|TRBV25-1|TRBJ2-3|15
CASSDRGPNTDTQYF
TGTGCCAGCAGTGACCGGGGGCCTAACACAGATACGCAGTATTTT
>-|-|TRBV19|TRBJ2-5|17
CASSIGTGVGPRETQYF
TGTGCCAGTAGTATTGGTACCGGAGTCGGCCCCAGAGAGACCCAGTACTTC